A selection of T cell receptor beta chains follows, all from one sample in a study of blood T cell repertoires in COVID-19. The data were produced by immunoSEQ multiplex PCR, yet TCRdb's version contains in-frame clones alone and is incomplete. The sample holds a few hundred thousand clones, 82% seen once. What was sequenced was peripheral blood. The receptors shown here come from a woman younger than 35 with acute or convalescent COVID-19. CDR3s include the opening cysteine and the closing phenylalanine or tryptophan. The order of the fields is clone size, J gene, D gene, V gene, CDR3 protein, CDR3 DNA. D genes are given only for firm matches. Clone size appears in some rows only: once, few, many, or a class for an expanded clone.

>NA|TRBJ2-7|TRBD1|TRBV28
CASSPTDRAYEQYF
TGTGCCAGCAGTCCCACGGACAGGGCCTACGAGCAGTACTTC
>NA|TRBJ2-7|NA|TRBV10-3
CAISEGQNTYEQYF
TGTGCCATCAGTGAGGGACAGAATACCTACGAGCAGTACTTC
>NA|TRBJ2-7|TRBD2|TRBV7-2
CASSLSPTSGAPYEQYF
TGTGCCAGCAGCTTGTCCCCAACTAGCGGGGCGCCCTACGAGCAGTACTTC
>once|TRBJ1-3|TRBD1|TRBV18
CASSGGQAYGNTIYF
TGTGCCAGCTCAGGGGGACAGGCTTATGGAAACACCATATATTTT
>NA|TRBJ2-1|TRBD1|TRBV25-1
CASNPGGLGTNEQFF
TGTGCCAGCAATCCAGGGGGTCTCGGGACCAATGAGCAGTTCTTC
>once|TRBJ1-2|TRBD1|TRBV28
CASTRTGDYGYTF
TGTGCCAGCACGAGGACAGGGGACTATGGCTACACCTTC
>NA|TRBJ1-2|TRBD1|TRBV4-3
CASSHWGARGLGYTYGYTF
TGCGCCAGCAGCCACTGGGGAGCCAGGGGGCTTGGGTATACCTATGGCTACACCTTC
>NA|TRBJ2-3|TRBD1|TRBV6-2/TRBV6-3
CASSSLGQGRIQRKTDTQYF
TGTGCCAGCAGTTCCCTGGGACAGGGGCGCATACAAAGAAAAACAGATACGCAGTATTTT
>few|TRBJ1-5|NA|TRBV19
CASSTTPGIPPQHF
TGTGCCAGTAGCACTACTCCTGGAATACCGCCCCAGCATTTT
>NA|TRBJ1-1|NA|TRBV5-5
CASSLEGGANTEAFF
TGTGCCAGCAGCTTGGAGGGCGGGGCTAACACTGAAGCTTTCTTT
>NA|TRBJ1-6|TRBD1|TRBV6-5
CASTTGTGNSPLHF
TGTGCCAGCACCACCGGGACAGGGAATTCACCCCTCCACTTT
>NA|TRBJ2-1|NA|TRBV3-1/TRBV3-2
CASSLRAQGYAEQFF
TGTGCCAGCAGCCTAAGAGCGCAGGGCTATGCTGAGCAGTTCTTC
>NA|TRBJ1-5|TRBD1|TRBV2
CASRTQQGGSNQPQHF
TGTGCCAGCAGGACACAACAGGGGGGGAGCAATCAGCCCCAGCATTTT
>NA|TRBJ2-1|TRBD2|TRBV11-2
CASSLGGLAGGNEQFF
TGTGCCAGCAGCTTAGGGGGACTAGCGGGAGGAAATGAGCAGTTCTTC
>once|TRBJ2-1|NA|TRBV30
CAWSVSRDGQYNEQFF
TGTGCCTGGAGTGTATCCCGGGACGGACAGTACAATGAGCAGTTCTTC
>NA|TRBJ2-7|TRBD2|TRBV28
CASSQFRLAGHYEQYF
TGTGCCAGCAGCCAATTCCGACTAGCGGGACACTACGAGCAGTACTTC
>few|TRBJ1-4|TRBD1|TRBV11-2
CASSDHRGTNEKLFF
TGTGCCAGCAGCGATCACAGGGGGACTAATGAAAAACTGTTTTTT
>NA|TRBJ2-5|TRBD2|TRBV18
CASSPPPGTRPQETQYF
TGTGCCAGCTCACCACCCCCGGGGACTAGACCACAAGAGACCCAGTACTTC
>many|TRBJ1-2|NA|TRBV29-1
CSVEDLVGYTF
TGCAGCGTTGAAGACCTCGTGGGCTACACCTTC
>once|TRBJ1-5|NA|TRBV19
CASSMVGGRPNQPQHF
TGTGCCAGTAGTATGGTGGGAGGGCGCCCCAATCAGCCCCAGCATTTT
>NA|TRBJ1-1|TRBD1|TRBV7-8
CASSFLTGDTEAFF
TGTGCCAGCAGCTTCCTGACAGGGGACACTGAAGCTTTCTTT
>NA|TRBJ1-5|NA|TRBV27
CASSLSLRFPQPQHF
TGTGCCAGCAGTTTATCGTTGAGGTTTCCGCAGCCCCAGCATTTT
>once|TRBJ2-4|NA|TRBV7-2
CASSPGLAKNIQYF
TGTGCCAGCAGCCCGGGACTAGCCAAAAACATTCAGTACTTC
>few|TRBJ2-7|NA|TRBV10-3
CAISDKRRSYEQYF
TGTGCCATCAGTGATAAGCGGAGATCCTACGAGCAGTACTTC
>NA|TRBJ2-7|TRBD2|TRBV4-3
CASSPGLAGPYEQYF
TGCGCCAGCAGCCCGGGACTAGCGGGACCCTACGAGCAGTACTTC
>NA|TRBJ2-1|NA|TRBV30
CAWSGTYNEQFF
TGTGCCTGGAGCGGGACCTACAATGAGCAGTTCTTC
>NA|TRBJ2-7|TRBD2|TRBV7-9
CASSLASGRARYEQYF
TGTGCCAGCAGCTTAGCCAGCGGGAGGGCCAGGTACGAGCAGTACTTC
>NA|TRBJ1-1|NA|TRBV6-5
CASNVGQSMNTEAFF
TGTGCCAGCAACGTAGGACAGTCTATGAACACTGAAGCTTTCTTT
>NA|TRBJ2-7|TRBD1|TRBV18
CASGWNHGQGGSYEQYF
TGTGCCAGCGGTTGGAATCATGGACAGGGTGGGTCCTACGAGCAGTACTTC
>NA|TRBJ1-2|NA|TRBV4-3
CASSHRGTDYGYTF
TGCGCCAGCAGCCACCGCGGGACGGACTATGGCTACACCTTC
>NA|TRBJ2-3|NA|TRBV6-5
CASSYSYRAGTDTQYF
TGTGCCAGCAGTTACTCGTATCGGGCGGGGACAGATACGCAGTATTTT
>NA|TRBJ2-1|TRBD2|TRBV7-8
CASSLGTSVYNEQFF
TGTGCCAGCAGCTTAGGGACTAGCGTTTACAATGAGCAGTTCTTC
>once|TRBJ1-4|TRBD1|TRBV5-1
CASSLGYGQGNEKLFF
TGCGCCAGCAGCTTGGGTTACGGACAGGGAAATGAAAAACTGTTTTTT
>NA|TRBJ1-6|TRBD1|TRBV6-5
CASSHTGASNSPLHF
TGTGCCAGCAGTCACACAGGGGCCTCTAATTCACCCCTCCACTTT